The clone carrying this TCR beta chain was counted only a few times. The antigen is unknown. An Oncomine TCR Beta short-read assay was used to sequence the DNA from cultured CD4+ T cells. TCRdb reprocessed the PCR reads via MiXCR and lists one record per CDR3 protein. The table has fewer than 15,000 distinct CDR3 sequences, roughly 53% seen once; the top ten hold about 12%. This sample is drawn from a study of vaccination and CD4 T cells after COVID-19. Treatment defined: roughly ten-day PBMC culture with coronavirus spike peptide pools or control peptides (ViraFEST assay). The CDR3 is 24 residues long. V gave up 4 bases and J gave up 5 bases; unmatched junction bases: 35. CDR1 DFQATT and CDR2 SNEGSKA come from the germline V gene (reference sequence).

The chain uses TRBV20-1 and TRBJ2-5; 12 nucleotides align to TRBD2. This sequence originates from a human donor who had recovered from COVID-19. What was sequenced was CD4+ T cells from blood, cultured in vitro. CDR3 sequence reads: CSAKLGTAVGAGLAGGPMKETQYF. CDR3 coding DNA: TGCAGTGCTAAGCTTGGGACAGCGGTCGGCGCGGGGCTAGCGGGAGGGCCTATGAAGGAGACCCAGTACTTC.